The entry that follows covers one T cell receptor beta chain sequence. Its antigen is undetermined. The read ends 3 residues early relative to the CDR3; the germline J gene fills the gap. The sample belongs to a study of T cells in women clearing cervical HPV infection. Study-wide context: Case blood was drawn a median approximately 21 weeks after lesion detection. Study-level results: T-cell numbers per sample were unknown and may explain richness differences.

This CDR3 has 16 residues. V trimming: 0 bases; J trimming: 2 bases; junction bases outside the gene matches: 9. CDR1 and CDR2 (germline): GTSNPN, SVGIG (reference sequence). Sequenced by immunoSEQ multiplex PCR; TCRdb stores in-frame clones only, minus some. The sample is made up of about 44,000 clones, and the top ten hold 1.2% of it. The chain links TRBV30 to TRBJ2-5, with 7 bases matching TRBD1. The origin of this receptor is a woman between 18 and 69 years old with a cervical HPV16 infection that either progressed to CIN3+ or cleared (not recorded which). The sample taken for sequencing was blood buffy coat. The CDR3 loop reads CAWSVGDSPIQETQYF. The sequenced CDR3 bases are TGTGCCTGGAGTGTAGGGGACAGTCCGATTCAAGAGACC.